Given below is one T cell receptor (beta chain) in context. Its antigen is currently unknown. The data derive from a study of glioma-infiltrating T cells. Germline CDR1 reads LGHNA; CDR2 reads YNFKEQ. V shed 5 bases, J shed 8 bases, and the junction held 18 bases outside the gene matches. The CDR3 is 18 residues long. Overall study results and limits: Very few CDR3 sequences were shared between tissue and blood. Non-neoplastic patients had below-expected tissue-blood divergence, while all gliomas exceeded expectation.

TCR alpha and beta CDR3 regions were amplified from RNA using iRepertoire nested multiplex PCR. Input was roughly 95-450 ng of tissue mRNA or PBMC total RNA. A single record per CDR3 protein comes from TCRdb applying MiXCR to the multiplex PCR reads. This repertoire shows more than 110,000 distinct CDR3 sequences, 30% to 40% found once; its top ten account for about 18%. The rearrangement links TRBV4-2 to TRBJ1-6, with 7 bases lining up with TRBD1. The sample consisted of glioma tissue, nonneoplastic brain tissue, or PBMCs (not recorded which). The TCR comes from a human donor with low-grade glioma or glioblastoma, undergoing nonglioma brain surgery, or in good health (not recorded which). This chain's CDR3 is CASSLSAGHFTGDSPLHF. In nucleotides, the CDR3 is TGTGCCAGCAGCTTAAGCGCGGGTCACTTTACAGGGGATTCACCCCTCCACTTT.